These T cell receptor beta chains were read from a single sample in a study of blood T cell repertoires in COVID-19. Profiled with immunoSEQ multiplex PCR; TCRdb holds only in-frame clones, not every one. The profile shows a few hundred thousand clones, under 90% of them singletons. Sequencing input: peripheral blood. These receptors were obtained from a woman aged 40 to 50 who had recovered from COVID-19. Each CDR3 is given with its conserved first and last residue. The order of the fields is CDR3 DNA, CDR3 protein, J gene, V gene, clone size, D gene. The D gene is left open where the match is weak. Part of the rows lack a size; the others show once, few, many or a class for expanded clones.

TGTGCCATCAGGCTGGACAGGGGAGAATCTGAAGCTTTCTTT,CAIRLDRGESEAFF,TRBJ1-1,TRBV10-3,NA,TRBD1
TGTGCCAGCTCACCGCGACAGGATAATTCACCCCTCCACTTT,CASSPRQDNSPLHF,TRBJ1-6,TRBV18,NA,NA
TGTGCCAGCAGTTATCAGGGAGGGAACGCAGATACGCAGTATTTT,CASSYQGGNADTQYF,TRBJ2-3,TRBV6-5,once,TRBD2
TGTGCCAGCAGTTTACTCGGGACTAGCGGGAGGGCCCCCAATGAGCAGTTCTTC,CASSLLGTSGRAPNEQFF,TRBJ2-1,TRBV27,NA,TRBD2
TGTGCCAGTAGTCCCGGGACAGGGGTGAACACTGAAGCTTTCTTT,CASSPGTGVNTEAFF,TRBJ1-1,TRBV19,NA,TRBD1
TGTGCCAGCAGCGTTACCGGGGATCTGGACACCGGGGAGCTGTTTTTT,CASSVTGDLDTGELFF,TRBJ2-2,TRBV9,NA,NA
TGCGCCAGCAGCGCTAGCGGAGTACAAGAGACCCAGTACTTC,CASSASGVQETQYF,TRBJ2-5,TRBV5-1,NA,TRBD2
TGTGCCAGTAGGCGGACTCGGCAATCTGGAAACACCATATATTTT,CASRRTRQSGNTIYF,TRBJ1-3,TRBV19,once,NA
TGTGCCAGCTCAACTCGCGCAGGTTTAGAGACCCAGTACTTC,CASSTRAGLETQYF,TRBJ2-5,TRBV18,NA,NA
TGTGCCAGCAGCTCCCTAATGAACACTGAAGCTTTCTTT,CASSSLMNTEAFF,TRBJ1-1,TRBV7-8,NA,NA
TGCGCCAGCAGCATAGGACAGGAACTCTACGAGCAGTACTTC,CASSIGQELYEQYF,TRBJ2-7,TRBV5-1,NA,TRBD1
TGTGCCAGCAGCCAAAGGGGGATGCTTTTGACTGAAGCTTTCTTT,CASSQRGMLLTEAFF,TRBJ1-1,TRBV14,NA,NA
TGTGCCAGCGTACCGGGACTAGCGGTCCGCTCTGGGGCCAACGTCCTGACTTTC,CASVPGLAVRSGANVLTF,TRBJ2-6,TRBV2,once,TRBD2
TGTGCCAGCAGTTACAGGGGTGATCAGCCCCAGCATTTT,CASSYRGDQPQHF,TRBJ1-5,TRBV6-5,NA,NA
TGTGCCTGGAGTCGGACTGCCTATGGCTACACCTTC,CAWSRTAYGYTF,TRBJ1-2,TRBV30,NA,NA
TGTGCCACCCGCGGTAGCGTGGTCAGCAATCAGCCCCAGCATTTT,CATRGSVVSNQPQHF,TRBJ1-5,TRBV10-3,NA,NA
TGTGCCAGCAGTCGACAAACGGGAGGGTCTCCAGATACGCAGTATTTT,CASSRQTGGSPDTQYF,TRBJ2-3,TRBV27,NA,TRBD2